The next 31 T cell receptor beta chains were all read from a single sample in a study of T cells in women clearing cervical HPV infection (dated by TCRdb to 2016 to 2019). Library preparation employed the immunoSEQ multiplex PCR assay. Not all clones reach the TCRdb copy of this immuneACCESS table, which keeps in-frame sequences only. Checked studies attribute under half of the gap to unresolved V genes and leave the rest unexplained. The table for this sample lists tens of thousands of clones. Roughly 36% of the sample is in the top ten clones. Sequenced sample: blood buffy coat. The source of these receptors is a woman aged 18-70 years with a cervical HPV16 infection that either progressed to CIN3+ or cleared (not recorded which).

Points on this clone: The read comes to an end 3 residues before the CDR3 does, leaving the germline J gene to fill in the end. The genes are TRBV30 and TRBJ2-1; weak D call: TRBD2 (6 bases). Germline CDR1 reads GTSNPN; CDR2 reads SVGIG (reference sequence). CDR3 length: 14 residues. Trimming took 0 bases from V and 9 from J, leaving 15 bases between them. The sequenced part of the CDR3 DNA is TGTGCCTGGAGTGTAGGTGGAGGGGTCGTTGAG. Its protein is CAWSVGGGVVE. The CDR3 reads in full as CAWSVGGGVVEQFF.

The DNA read from the CDR3 is TGTGCCTGGAGTGGGCGGGAGACC. Encoded protein: CAWSGRET. The whole CDR3 is CAWSGRETQYF. The rearrangement uses TRBV30 and TRBJ2-5; D is uncertain. The CDR3 end is not reached by the read, which stops 3 residues before it; the germline J gene fills it in. V was cut by 1 base and J by 5 bases, with 5 bases left in between. Germline CDR1 reads GTSNPN; CDR2 reads SVGIG (reference sequence). This CDR3 is 11 amino acids long.

In regard to this clone: The read ends 3 residues before the CDR3 terminus; that terminus is restored from the germline J gene. The chain links TRBV7-3 to TRBJ2-3; D possibly corresponds to TRBD1 (6 bases). This CDR3 spans 16 amino acids. Germline lookup yields CDR1 SGHTA and CDR2 FQGTGA. Here the CDR3 reads CASSFNHLTGFKTQYF. CDR3 DNA (partial): TGTGCCAGCAGCTTCAACCACCTCACAGGGTTCAAGACG.

For this clone: The CDR3 end lies 3 residues beyond the end of the read and is filled in from the germline J gene. The chain joins TRBV30 to TRBJ2-1; 10 bases fit TRBD1. The J segment lost 8 bases and the V segment lost 5 bases, leaving 9 bases of the junction unmatched. Looked up from germline, CDR1 is GTSNPN and CDR2 is SVGIG (reference sequence). This CDR3 comprises 14 residues. CDR3 DNA (partial): TGTGCCTGGTACCGGGACAGGGGATATTATGAG. Its translation is CAWYRDRGYYE. The entire CDR3 protein reads CAWYRDRGYYEQFF.

In regard to this clone: The CDR3 extends 3 residues past the end of the read, so its final part is completed from the germline J gene. The rearrangement links TRBV7-9 to TRBJ2-3; D may be TRBD1 (6 bases). Germline CDR1 is SEHNR and CDR2 is FQNEAQ (reference sequence). This CDR3 comprises 14 residues. The CDR3 loop reads CASSLTGSNQPQYF. The sequenced part of the CDR3 DNA is TGTGCCAGCAGCCTTACAGGGAGCAATCAGCCG.

Regarding this clone: The read ends 3 residues before the CDR3 terminus; that terminus is restored from the germline J gene. This chain connects TRBV19 to TRBJ2-5; TRBD2 matches at 13 bases. V lost 5 bases to trimming and J lost 5 bases; unmatched junction nucleotides: 8. The CDR3 is 16 amino acids. Looked up from germline, CDR1 is LNHDA and CDR2 is SQIVND (reference sequence). The covered CDR3 bases are TGTGCCAGTAGTGAGGGGACTAGCGGGGTCGGGGAGACC. Its translation: CASSEGTSGVGET. The complete CDR3 sequence is CASSEGTSGVGETQYF. The full variable domain, its missing parts supplied by reference TRBV19 and TRBJ2-5, is DGGITQSPKYLFRKEGQNVTLSCEQNLNHDAMYWYRQDPGQGLRLIYYSQIVNDFQKGDIAEGYSVSREKKESFPLTVTSAQKNPTAFYLCASSEGTSGVGETQYFGPGTRLLVL.

Turning to this clone: The DNA ends 3 residues before the CDR3 does, and the rest of the CDR3 is filled in from the germline J gene. This chain uses TRBV2 with TRBJ2-1; 10 nucleotides agree with TRBD2. The V and J ends lost 9 bases and 3 bases, in that order; junction bases with no gene match: 11. Germline V gene lookup returns CDR1 SNHLY and CDR2 FYNNEI. CDR3 size: 16 residues. Partial CDR3 DNA: TGTGCCAGTCTGCCCCCTAGCGGGGGTCTCTACAATGAG. This encodes CASLPPSGGLYNE. In full, the CDR3 reads CASLPPSGGLYNEQFF.

A note on this clone: The missing CDR3 end, 3 residues past where the read stops, is filled in from the germline J gene. J is TRBJ1-1 and V is TRBV6-2 or TRBV6-3; D ambiguous. The CDR3 is 13 residues long. Trimming left V 6 bases short and J 0 bases short, with 8 bases between. Germline-derived CDR1 and CDR2 are MNHEY and SVGEGT. This chain's CDR3 is CASRRTVNTEAFF. The sequenced CDR3 bases are TGTGCCAGCAGACGTACGGTGAACACTGAA.

Concerning this clone itself: The read terminates 3 residues before the CDR3 end, so the remaining end is supplied by the germline J gene. The chain joins TRBV7-9 to TRBJ1-2; no firm D call. The V and J ends lost 2 bases and 0 bases respectively, with 10 bases between them. CDR3 length: 15 residues. CDR1 SEHNR and CDR2 FQNEAQ come from the germline V gene (reference sequence). Incomplete CDR3 DNA: TGTGCCAGCAGCTTAAGTCGGGGAGCTAACTATGGC. It encodes CASSLSRGANYG. The full CDR3 protein reads CASSLSRGANYGYTF.

As for this clone: The read is 3 residues too short to cover the CDR3 end, so that end is filled in from the germline J gene. The chain carries TRBV7-8 and TRBJ2-5; perhaps TRBD1 as D (6 bases). The V gene's germline CDR1 is SGHVS and CDR2 FQNEAQ. The CDR3 loop spans 14 amino acids. The ends were cut back, 6 bases at V and 0 bases at J, with 11 bases in the middle. CDR3 bases read: TGTGCCAGCAGTAAAAACAGGGACCAAGAGACC. Its translation: CASSKNRDQET. The CDR3 in its entirety is CASSKNRDQETQYF. Full variable domain (missing parts from reference TRBV7-8 and TRBJ2-5): GAGVSQSPRYKVAKRGQDVALRCDPISGHVSLFWYQQALGQGPEFLTYFQNEAQLDKSGLPSDRFFAERPEGSVSTLKIQRTQQEDSAVYLCASSKNRDQETQYFGPGTRLLVL.

Turning to this clone: The DNA ends 3 residues before the CDR3 does, and the rest of the CDR3 is filled in from the germline J gene. The chain has TRBV5-5 and TRBJ2-7, with D maybe TRBD1 (6 bases). The CDR3 runs 14 residues. The V gene's germline CDR1 is SGHKS and CDR2 YYEKEE (reference sequence). V was trimmed by 6 bases and J by 0 bases, leaving 13 bases between them. The CDR3 sequence: CASTPGTTSYEQYF. The part of the CDR3 DNA that was read is TGTGCCAGCACCCCCGGGACAACCTCCTACGAG.

As regards this clone: The DNA ends 3 residues before the CDR3 does, and the rest of the CDR3 is filled in from the germline J gene. This chain links TRBV7-9 with TRBJ2-7; 9 nucleotides match TRBD1. Trimming at V came to 5 bases and at J to 3 bases, leaving 5 bases not matched to a gene. CDR1 and CDR2 from the germline V gene are SEHNR and FQNEAQ (reference sequence). This CDR3 comprises 14 residues. The CDR3 protein is CASSRRGQGYEQYF. The covered CDR3 bases are TGTGCCAGCAGCCGCCGGGGACAGGGCTACGAG.

Of note for this clone: With the read ending 3 residues before the CDR3 end, the germline J gene is used to fill in that end. The J gene is TRBJ1-1, the V gene TRBV5-1, with unresolved D. CDR1 and CDR2 (germline): SGHRS, YFSETQ. The CDR3 length is 16 residues. Trimming took off 0 bases at V and 5 bases at J, with 17 bases between the two ends. The CDR3 DNA, read in part, is TGCGCCAGCAGCTTGGACGATTCGACCCCGCGGACTGAA. Encoded protein: CASSLDDSTPRTE. The whole CDR3 sequence reads CASSLDDSTPRTEAFF.

For this clone: The read gets to within 3 residues of the CDR3 end, and the germline J gene fills in the rest. The J gene is TRBJ2-5, the V gene TRBV7-9, with D maybe TRBD2 (6 bases). The CDR3 loop spans 15 amino acids. The V and J ends lost 0 bases and 1 base respectively, with 9 bases between them. Germline assignment: CDR1 SEHNR and CDR2 FQNEAQ (reference sequence). CDR3 amino acids: CASSLAGGSQETQYF. The CDR3 DNA, read in part, is TGTGCCAGCAGCTTAGCGGGGGGTAGCCAAGAGACC.

As to this clone: From the germline J gene comes the end of the CDR3, since the read stops 3 residues before it. The chain is built from TRBV11-2 and TRBJ2-1, with D possibly matching TRBD2 (5 bases). Germline assignment: CDR1 SGHAT and CDR2 FQNNGV. V was clipped by 1 base and J by 6 bases, with 13 bases between them. The length of the CDR3 is 15 residues. The covered CDR3 bases are TGTGCCAGCAGCTTAGTGGCTAGCATCCCCAATGAG. Its translation is CASSLVASIPNE. The whole CDR3 sequence is CASSLVASIPNEQFF.

As for this clone: The observed sequence ends 3 residues before the CDR3 terminus, with the missing tail filled in from the germline J gene. The V call is TRBV19, the J call TRBJ2-5; 9 bases are a match to TRBD2. Germline CDR1 LNHDA, CDR2 SQIVND (reference sequence). V was clipped by 5 bases and J by 5 bases; unmatched bases: 9. The CDR3 spans 15 residues. The DNA read from the CDR3 is TGTGCCAGTAGTCGCGGGGGGGCGAGGATGGAGACC. It specifies CASSRGGARMET. The entire CDR3 protein reads CASSRGGARMETQYF.

A word on this clone: The read ends 3 residues before the CDR3 terminus; that terminus is restored from the germline J gene. The chain employs TRBV29-1 and TRBJ1-4, with unresolved D. The V end was cut by 1 base, the J end by 4 bases, with 13 bases between. The germline CDR1 and CDR2 sequences are SQVTM and ANQGSEA. The CDR3 spans 15 residues. The sequenced part of the CDR3 DNA is TGCAGCGTTGAAGCCGGCCAGGAAAATAATGAAAAA. It translates to CSVEAGQENNEK. The whole CDR3 sequence reads CSVEAGQENNEKLFF.

About this clone: The read gets to within 3 residues of the CDR3 end, and the germline J gene fills in the rest. The chain is built from TRBV10-3 and TRBJ2-7; the D gene is possibly TRBD1 (6 bases). V was pared by 6 bases and J by 1 base, with 13 bases between. This CDR3 spans 14 amino acids. The V gene's germline CDR1 is ENHRY and CDR2 SYGVKD. The chain's CDR3 is CAISELGQSYEQYF. Partial CDR3 DNA: TGTGCCATCAGCGAACTAGGACAGTCCTACGAG.

Note on this clone: Coverage ceases 3 residues before the CDR3 finishes, and the germline J gene fills in the end. This chain uses TRBV20-1 with TRBJ2-5; TRBD1 agrees at 8 bases. CDR3 length equals 14 residues. Unmatched junction bases numbered 11, after V lost 6 bases and J lost 5 bases. Germline values: CDR1 DFQATT, CDR2 SNEGSKA (reference sequence). Incomplete CDR3 DNA: TGCAGTGCCCGTTCCGGGACAGGTTGGGAGACC. Encoded protein: CSARSGTGWET. The whole CDR3 region reads CSARSGTGWETQYF.

With regard to this clone: Sequencing ends 3 residues short of the CDR3 end; the germline J gene provides the rest. V usage is TRBV5-6 and J usage is TRBJ2-3, with D tentatively TRBD1 (5 bases). CDR1 and CDR2 (germline): SGHDT, YYEEEE. The CDR3 sequence is 15 residues long. CDR3 bases read: TGTGCCAGCAGCGAGGACACCCAGTACCAAGAGACG. It yields the protein CASSEDTQYQET. The full-length CDR3 reads as CASSEDTQYQETQYF.

Comment on this clone: The read gets to within 3 residues of the CDR3 end, and the germline J gene fills in the rest. The chain joins TRBV19 to TRBJ1-2; D possibly corresponds to TRBD1 (5 bases). CDR3 length: 14 residues. V was cut by 4 bases and J by 4 bases, with 13 bases left in between. Germline CDR1 is LNHDA and CDR2 is SQIVND (reference sequence). The part of the CDR3 DNA that was read is TGTGCCAGTAGTAGCGGGGGTTCGGCCTATGGC. It encodes CASSSGGSAYG. The whole CDR3 sequence is CASSSGGSAYGYTF.

For this clone: The CDR3 extends 3 residues past the end of the read, so its final part is completed from the germline J gene. J is TRBJ1-1 and V is TRBV30; 7 nucleotides agree with TRBD1. In germline, CDR1 is GTSNPN, CDR2 SVGIG (reference sequence). V lost 0 bases and J lost 5; bases outside the gene matches: 9. The CDR3 consists of 15 residues. The DNA read from the CDR3 is TGTGCCTGGAGTGTACTTAAGGGGGCCGGGACTGAA. Translated: CAWSVLKGAGTE. The full CDR3 protein reads CAWSVLKGAGTEAFF.

Notes on this clone: Read coverage stops 3 residues before the CDR3 terminus; the germline J gene supplies the remainder. The V call is TRBV5-1, the J call TRBJ2-3; D unresolved. This CDR3 has 14 residues. Trimming removed 3 bases at V and 6 bases at J, with 14 bases between. From germline, CDR1 is SGHRS and CDR2 YFSETQ. CDR3 region: CASSSRTGGDTQYF. Partial CDR3 DNA: TGCGCCAGCAGCTCTCGAACGGGTGGGGATACG.

In the case of this clone: Sequencing ends 3 residues short of the CDR3 end; the germline J gene provides the rest. This specimen includes other DNA sequences encoding the same CDR3. The chain uses TRBV5-1 and TRBJ2-5; a weak D match, TRBD1 (6 bases). Germline V gene data show CDR1 as SGHRS and CDR2 as YFSETQ. The CDR3 sequence is 14 residues long. V was trimmed by 2 bases and J by 1 base, leaving 9 bases between them. The CDR3 DNA, read in part, is TGCGCCAGCAGCTTAGGGACATCCCAAGAGACC. This sequence encodes CASSLGTSQET. The whole CDR3 is CASSLGTSQETQYF.

Note on this clone: The CDR3 goes on 3 residues after the read ends, and that part is filled in from the germline J gene. The chain employs TRBV18 and TRBJ1-6; no definite D call. Germline assignment: CDR1 KGHSH and CDR2 LQKENI. V lost 5 bases and J 0 bases, leaving 11 bases between the germline ends. The CDR3 is made up of 16 amino acids. The sequenced part of the CDR3 DNA is TGTGCCAGCTCAGCAACCAGGAGCTCCTATAATTCACCC. Translation: CASSATRSSYNSP. In full, the CDR3 reads CASSATRSSYNSPLHF.

Concerning this clone itself: The CDR3 end is not reached by the read, which stops 3 residues before it; the germline J gene fills it in. This chain links TRBV7-8 with TRBJ2-7, with 8 bases aligning to TRBD2. V lost 5 bases to trimming and J lost 4 bases; unmatched junction nucleotides: 10. Germline CDR1 SGHVS, CDR2 FQNEAQ. The length of the CDR3 is 15 residues. Incomplete CDR3 DNA: TGTGCCAGCAGCCGAGCGGGGGAAGGGAGATACGAG. Translated, it gives CASSRAGEGRYE. The full CDR3 protein reads CASSRAGEGRYEQYF.

Concerning this clone: Coverage ceases 3 residues before the CDR3 finishes, and the germline J gene fills in the end. This chain connects TRBV10-3 to TRBJ2-5; D might be TRBD2 (5 bases). Trimming stripped 3 bases from V and 5 bases from J, with 19 bases between. The germline CDR1 and CDR2 sequences are ENHRY and SYGVKD. The CDR3 has 16 amino acids. The CDR3 bases that were read are TGTGCCATCAGTGATTCGAATAGCGCAAAACCGGAGACC. This encodes CAISDSNSAKPET. The CDR3, in full, reads CAISDSNSAKPETQYF.

Details on this clone: The read gets to within 3 residues of the CDR3 end, and the germline J gene fills in the rest. The chain is built from TRBV18 and TRBJ2-3, with 7 bases matching TRBD1. The CDR3 sequence is 14 residues long. CDR1 KGHSH and CDR2 LQKENI come from the germline V gene. CDR3 in amino acids: CASSPPGQQETQYF. The sequenced part of the CDR3 DNA is TGTGCCAGCTCACCACCGGGACAGCAAGAGACG.

To note about this clone: The CDR3 extends 3 residues past the end of the read, so its final part is completed from the germline J gene. The chain combines TRBV18 with TRBJ2-1; unclear D gene. Germline values: CDR1 KGHSH, CDR2 LQKENI. V lost 3 bases and J lost 6, with 15 bases in between. The CDR3 is 15 residues long. CDR3 bases read: TGTGCCAGCTCACCCCCTGCAAGAGGTATCAATGAG. Its protein is CASSPPARGINE. The full CDR3 protein is CASSPPARGINEQFF.

On this clone itself: With the read ending 3 residues before the CDR3 end, the germline J gene is used to fill in that end. This rearrangement joins TRBV6-2 or TRBV6-3 to TRBJ2-5; the D gene is possibly TRBD1 (5 bases). Germline V gives CDR1 MNHEY, CDR2 SVGEGT. V lost 2 bases and J 5 bases, leaving 9 bases between the germline ends. The CDR3 sequence is 13 residues long. The CDR3 sequence: CASSYGAPETQYF. Incomplete CDR3 DNA: TGTGCCAGCAGTTACGGGGCTCCCGAGACC.

Here the CDR3 reads CSASDRGSGRTGELFF. CDR3 DNA (partial): TGCAGTGCCTCCGATCGTGGTTCGGGGAGAACCGGGGAG. V gene TRBV20-1 combines with J gene TRBJ2-2, with D tentatively TRBD2 (5 bases). The read comes to an end 3 residues before the CDR3 does, leaving the germline J gene to fill in the end. V was cut by 6 bases and J by 5 bases, with 22 bases left in between. Germline values: CDR1 DFQATT, CDR2 SNEGSKA (reference sequence). The CDR3 loop spans 16 amino acids.